The rows below give T cell receptor beta chains drawn from one sample of a study of T cell repertoires in cytomegalovirus infection. TCRdb called the reads again in MiXCR, with one record for every CDR3 protein. The sample lists a few hundred thousand distinct CDR3 sequences, about a sixth seen once, with 40% to 55% in the top ten. Sequences were obtained from CD8+ T cells from PBMCs. Receptor source: a human donor in good health (CMV status not recorded). Some clones in this sample may be carry-over from other donors' samples. CDR3s include the opening cysteine and the closing phenylalanine or tryptophan. Fields, in order: clone size, D gene, V gene, J gene, CDR3 protein, CDR3 DNA. D genes are given only for firm matches. Some rows have no size entry. The others give once, few or many, or a class for an expanded clone.

-	TRBD1	TRBV19	TRBJ2-7	CASSHRGSSYEQYF	TGTGCCAGTAGCCACAGGGGTAGCTCCTACGAGCAGTACTTC
-	-	TRBV9	TRBJ1-1	CASSPRGGGTEAFF	TGTGCCAGCAGCCCCCGTGGGGGTGGCACTGAAGCTTTCTTT
few	-	TRBV11-2	TRBJ2-1	CASSSPTGMNEQFF	TGTGCCAGCAGCTCCCCCACAGGGATGAATGAGCAGTTCTTC
-	-	TRBV2	TRBJ2-1	CASRPDWGNEQFF	TGTGCCAGCAGACCCGACTGGGGCAATGAGCAGTTCTTC
many	-	TRBV7-2	TRBJ1-6	CASSSIGPVYNSPLHF	TGTGCCAGCAGCTCAATTGGGCCCGTCTATAATTCACCCCTCCACTTT
-	-	TRBV7-6	TRBJ1-2	CASSDGPQISNYGYTF	TGTGCCAGCAGCGATGGGCCGCAGATCTCTAACTATGGCTACACCTTC
many	-	TRBV7-9	TRBJ2-5	CASTPGGTGRETQYF	TGTGCCAGCACCCCGGGAGGGACAGGAAGAGAGACCCAGTACTTC
-	-	TRBV10-3	TRBJ1-5	CAISVKANQPQHF	TGTGCCATCAGTGTGAAGGCAAATCAGCCCCAGCATTTT
few	TRBD1	TRBV27	TRBJ2-7	CASSSDRAYEQYF	TGTGCCAGCAGTTCCGACAGGGCGTACGAGCAGTACTTC
many	-	TRBV7-3	TRBJ2-2	CASSPTDGELFF	TGTGCCAGCAGCCCGACGGACGGGGAGCTGTTTTTT
many	-	TRBV7-9	TRBJ1-1	CASSLAGGPNTEAFF	TGTGCCAGCAGCTTAGCGGGAGGGCCGAACACTGAAGCTTTCTTT
few	-	TRBV6-5	TRBJ1-6	CASSTNGFLYNSPLHF	TGTGCCAGCAGCACAAACGGCTTCCTCTATAATTCACCCCTCCACTTT
-	-	TRBV2	TRBJ2-1	CASSQDHSPYNEQFF	TGTGCCAGCAGTCAGGATCATAGCCCCTACAATGAGCAGTTCTTC
-	TRBD1	TRBV7-2	TRBJ1-5	CASSLPGQRSTQPQHF	TGTGCCAGCAGCTTACCGGGACAGCGTAGCACTCAGCCCCAGCATTTT
-	TRBD1	TRBV7-1	TRBJ1-1	CASRGTGGAFF	TGTGCCAGCAGGGGGACAGGGGGAGCTTTCTTT
few	TRBD1	TRBV27	TRBJ1-2	CASSPGTGAYYGYTF	TGTGCCAGCAGTCCGGGGACAGGGGCCTACTATGGCTACACCTTC
-	TRBD1	TRBV2	TRBJ2-7	CASSPDRGFNYEQYF	TGTGCCAGCAGTCCGGACAGGGGATTCAACTACGAGCAGTACTTC
-	-	TRBV2	TRBJ2-2	CASSQLLETGGVNTGELFF	TGTGCCAGCAGTCAACTCCTCGAGACAGGCGGGGTGAACACCGGGGAGCTGTTTTTT
few	-	TRBV27	TRBJ1-5	CASSSLPLSQPQHF	TGTGCCAGCAGTTCACTCCCCCTAAGTCAGCCCCAGCATTTT
-	TRBD1	TRBV20-1	TRBJ1-2	CSAIPPGTGFIGYTF	TGCAGTGCAATACCGCCCGGGACAGGGTTTATTGGCTACACCTTC
many	TRBD2	TRBV6-1	TRBJ2-1	CASSHYSPGTSGVSSYNEQFF	TGTGCCAGCAGCCACTACTCCCCGGGGACTAGCGGGGTAAGCTCCTACAATGAGCAGTTCTTC
few	-	TRBV5-1	TRBJ2-7	CASSFRGADYEQYF	TGCGCCAGCAGCTTTCGGGGGGCGGACTACGAGCAGTACTTC
many	-	TRBV25-1	TRBJ2-1	CASSEFFLGGSYNEQFF	TGTGCCAGCAGTGAATTTTTTCTGGGGGGATCCTACAATGAGCAGTTCTTC
many	TRBD1	TRBV11-3	TRBJ1-1	CASSQTGERDTEAFF	TGTGCCAGCAGCCAAACAGGGGAGAGGGACACTGAAGCTTTCTTT
many	-	TRBV12-3/TRBV12-4	TRBJ2-1	CASSRAGEQFF	TGTGCCAGCAGCCGTGCGGGTGAGCAGTTCTTC
few	-	TRBV6-2/TRBV6-3	TRBJ1-1	CASSYSDNPGRPNTEAFF	TGTGCCAGCAGTTACTCAGACAACCCTGGACGGCCAAACACTGAAGCTTTCTTT
-	-	TRBV2	TRBJ2-6	CACGRIHLSGANVLTF	TGTGCCTGCGGACGGATTCACCTCTCTGGGGCCAACGTCCTGACTTTC
-	TRBD2	TRBV12-3/TRBV12-4	TRBJ2-5	CASSFLLAGPQETQYF	TGTGCCAGCAGTTTTCTCTTAGCGGGACCACAAGAGACCCAGTACTTC
many	TRBD2	TRBV13	TRBJ2-3	CASGTSGGTDTQYF	TGTGCCAGTGGGACTAGCGGGGGCACAGATACGCAGTATTTT
many	-	TRBV7-9	TRBJ2-6	CASSPPYGSSGANVLTF	TGTGCCAGCAGCCCACCGTACGGGAGCTCTGGGGCCAACGTCCTGACTTTC
-	-	TRBV2	TRBJ1-2	CASSEAERMIYGYTF	TGTGCCAGCAGTGAAGCAGAACGTATGATTTATGGCTACACCTTC
many	TRBD1	TRBV4-2	TRBJ1-1	CASTAGQGARDTEAFF	TGTGCCAGCACTGCGGGACAGGGGGCGCGAGACACTGAAGCTTTCTTT
-	TRBD2	TRBV2	TRBJ2-3	CASSSTSGGYTDTQYF	TGTGCCAGCAGTTCGACTAGCGGGGGATACACAGATACGCAGTATTTT
-	-	TRBV9	TRBJ1-1	CASSVASGATEAFF	TGTGCCAGCAGCGTAGCTTCTGGAGCAACTGAAGCTTTCTTT
many	TRBD2	TRBV7-2	TRBJ2-3	CASSNQPRGSYTDTQYF	TGTGCCAGCAGCAACCAGCCGCGGGGGAGCTACACAGATACGCAGTATTTT
few	-	TRBV7-9	TRBJ2-7	CASSDPRAGTYEQYF	TGTGCCAGCAGCGACCCTAGGGCAGGGACCTACGAGCAGTACTTC
many	-	TRBV7-3	TRBJ2-1	CASSLYLADSYNEQFF	TGTGCCAGCAGCTTATATTTGGCGGACTCCTACAATGAGCAGTTCTTC
-	-	TRBV5-6	TRBJ2-1	CASSGGVGWNEQFF	TGTGCCAGCAGCGGTGGGGTGGGGTGGAATGAGCAGTTCTTC
-	-	TRBV11-2	TRBJ2-7	CASRNNLEQNF	TGTGCCAGCAGAAATAATCTCGAGCAGAACTTC
-	TRBD1	TRBV5-6	TRBJ2-1	CASSPTGTGPYNEQFF	TGTGCCAGCAGCCCGACCGGGACAGGGCCCTACAATGAGCAGTTCTTC
many	TRBD1	TRBV7-6	TRBJ1-1	CASSQGGMNTEAFF	TGTGCCAGCAGCCAGGGGGGGATGAACACTGAAGCTTTCTTT
many	-	TRBV7-9	TRBJ2-1	CASYDPPYNEQFF	TGTGCCAGCTACGATCCCCCCTACAATGAGCAGTTCTTC
few	TRBD2	TRBV28	TRBJ2-3	CATQPFKRRRGEDTQYF	TGTGCCACCCAACCATTCAAACGCCGTCGGGGGGAAGATACGCAGTATTTT
few	TRBD2	TRBV14	TRBJ2-7	CASSQDLRTSGRYEQYF	TGTGCCAGCAGCCAAGATCTGAGGACTAGCGGAAGGTACGAGCAGTACTTC
-	TRBD2	TRBV4-3	TRBJ2-1	CASSQSLAGDEQFF	TGCGCCAGCAGCCAATCGCTAGCGGGGGATGAGCAGTTCTTC
-	-	TRBV12-3/TRBV12-4	TRBJ1-5	CASSSFPSEPQHF	TGTGCCAGCAGTTCTTTCCCATCGGAGCCCCAGCATTTT
few	-	TRBV6-5	TRBJ1-1	CASSSPSQGGMNTEAFF	TGTGCCAGCAGTTCCCCCTCGCAGGGAGGTATGAACACTGAAGCTTTCTTT
many	TRBD1	TRBV11-2	TRBJ1-4	CASSLARGPPNEKLFF	TGTGCCAGCAGCTTAGCCAGGGGGCCGCCTAATGAAAAACTGTTTTTT
few	TRBD1	TRBV6-8	TRBJ2-3	CAREGSQGATDTQYF	TGTGCCAGAGAAGGGTCGCAGGGGGCAACAGATACGCAGTATTTT
many	-	TRBV7-2	TRBJ1-2	CASSLGGIAYGYTF	TGTGCCAGCAGCTTAGGAGGGATCGCATATGGCTACACCTTC
once	TRBD2	TRBV20-1	TRBJ2-3	CSAREGRRGGPDTQYF	TGCAGTGCTAGGGAGGGAAGGCGGGGGGGCCCAGATACGCAGTATTTT
once	TRBD1	TRBV3-1	TRBJ2-7	CASSQAYRGQGAYEQYF	TGTGCCAGCAGCCAAGCGTATCGCGGACAGGGGGCCTACGAGCAGTACTTC
many	TRBD1	TRBV7-2	TRBJ1-6	CASSSDRGSPLHF	TGTGCCAGCAGCTCCGACAGGGGTTCACCCCTCCACTTT
few	TRBD1	TRBV6-2/TRBV6-3	TRBJ2-1	CASSYSKAVEQGIHNEQFF	TGTGCCAGCAGTTACTCTAAGGCGGTCGAACAGGGGATCCACAATGAGCAGTTCTTC